The rows below give T cell receptor beta chains drawn from one sample of a study of metastatic and nonmetastatic thyroid tumors. TCRdb redid the clone calls on the PCR reads using MiXCR. There are tens of thousands of clones in the sample; approximately 16% occur only once, and approximately 10% lies in the top ten. Sequenced sample: tumor tissue. Receptors originate from a female donor with papillary thyroid cancer or a benign thyroid nodule (not recorded which). Some clones in this sample may be carry-over from other donors' samples. The CDR3 runs from the conserved cysteine through the conserved F or W. The D gene is left open where the match is weak. Clone size is given as once, few or many counts, or a class when the clone is expanded.

clone size	CDR3 length	V gene	J gene	D gene	CDR3 protein	CDR3 DNA
few	16	TRBV28	TRBJ1-6	NA	CAIMATADSYNSPLHF	TGTGCCATCATGGCCACCGCTGACAGTTATAATTCACCCCTCCACTTT
few	16	TRBV5-1	TRBJ2-5	TRBD2	CASSLVGGRAAETQYF	TGCGCCAGCAGCTTGGTTGGCGGGAGGGCCGCCGAGACCCAGTACTTC
many	12	TRBV3-1	TRBJ2-7	TRBD2	CATLAGFYEQYF	TGTGCTACCCTAGCGGGATTCTACGAGCAGTACTTC
many	17	TRBV11-2	TRBJ1-1	TRBD1	CASSSFTGGHVLSEAFF	TGTGCCAGCAGCTCTTTTACAGGGGGCCACGTCTTAAGTGAAGCTTTCTTT
many	15	TRBV4-2	TRBJ1-1	NA	CASSQPGPLNTEAFF	TGTGCCAGCAGCCAGCCCGGCCCCCTGAACACTGAAGCTTTCTTT
many	14	TRBV9	TRBJ1-3	TRBD1	CASRGTDSGNTIYF	TGTGCCAGCAGGGGGACAGACTCTGGAAACACCATATATTTT
many	12	TRBV5-1	TRBJ2-7	TRBD1	CASSGDSYEQYF	TGCGCCAGCAGCGGGGACAGCTACGAGCAGTACTTC
many	15	TRBV9	TRBJ1-4	NA	CASSVGSATNEKLFF	TGTGCCAGCAGCGTAGGATCAGCAACTAATGAAAAACTGTTTTTT
many	16	TRBV28	TRBJ1-4	TRBD1	CASSYKQGATNEKLFF	TGTGCCAGCAGCTACAAACAGGGGGCAACTAATGAAAAACTGTTTTTT
many	18	TRBV19	TRBJ2-1	TRBD2	CASSSTPRTSGRYNEQFF	TGTGCCAGTAGTAGCACCCCCCGGACTAGCGGGAGGTACAATGAGCAGTTCTTC
many	15	TRBV7-8	TRBJ1-4	TRBD1	CASSSPGQGAEKLFF	TGTGCCAGCAGCTCCCCGGGACAGGGGGCCGAAAAACTGTTTTTT
medium-sized	11	TRBV6-2/TRBV6-3	TRBJ1-1	NA	CASSYDTEAFF	TGTGCCAGCAGTTACGACACTGAAGCTTTCTTT
many	12	TRBV6-1	TRBJ2-1	NA	CASTSPYNEQFF	TGTGCCAGCACCTCTCCCTACAATGAGCAGTTCTTC
many	15	TRBV19	TRBJ2-1	NA	CASSIYYRGVDEQFF	TGTGCCAGTAGCATATATTATCGGGGAGTCGATGAGCAGTTCTTC